This T cell receptor (beta chain) originates from a study of blood T cell repertoires in COVID-19. Study background: In each case, the material was cDNA or gDNA derived from T cells, B-cell-depleted T cells, or PBMCs.

This clone turned up a few times. V lost 4 bases and J lost 5; bases outside the gene matches: 8. The CDR3 sequence is 14 residues long. From germline, CDR1 is SGHNT and CDR2 YYREEE (reference sequence). Measured with immunoSEQ multiplex PCR; TCRdb has only the in-frame clones, and not every one. This table has fewer than 650,000 clones, about 89% appearing once. This receptor was identified in a woman aged 45-59 years with COVID-19, enrolled during active disease. The sample comprised peripheral blood. The rearrangement uses TRBV5-4 and TRBJ1-2; 7 nucleotides match TRBD1. The CDR3 DNA sequence: TGTGCCAGCAGCCCCGGACAGGCCCCTTATGGCTACACCTTC. Its translation is CASSPGQAPYGYTF.